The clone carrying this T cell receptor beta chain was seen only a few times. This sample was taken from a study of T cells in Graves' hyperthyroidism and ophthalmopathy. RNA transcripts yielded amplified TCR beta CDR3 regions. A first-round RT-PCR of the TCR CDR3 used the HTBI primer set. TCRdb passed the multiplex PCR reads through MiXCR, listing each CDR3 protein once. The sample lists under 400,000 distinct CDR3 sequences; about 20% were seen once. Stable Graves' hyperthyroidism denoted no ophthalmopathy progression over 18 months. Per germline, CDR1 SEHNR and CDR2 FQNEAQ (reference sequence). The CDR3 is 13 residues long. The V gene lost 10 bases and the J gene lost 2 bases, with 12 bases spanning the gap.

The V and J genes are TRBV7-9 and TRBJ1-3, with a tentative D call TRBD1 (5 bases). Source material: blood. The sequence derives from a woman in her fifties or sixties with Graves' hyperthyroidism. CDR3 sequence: CAITRGTGNTIYF. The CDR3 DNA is TGTGCCATTACCCGGGGGACTGGAAACACCATATATTTT.